This is a list of T cell receptor beta chains from one sample in a study of blood T cells in healthy people across ages. TCRdb fed the 5' RACE reads into MiXCR, producing one record per CDR3 protein. The sample lists 1 million to 1.2 million distinct CDR3 sequences, approximately 38% seen once, with around 14% in the top ten. The sequenced material came from blood. Every receptor here comes from a man aged 18 to 29 in good health. CDR3s include the opening cysteine and the closing phenylalanine or tryptophan. Fields, in order: J gene, D gene, clone size, V gene, CDR3 protein, CDR3 DNA. The D gene is left open where the match is weak. Only part of the rows carry a size: once, few, many, or a class if the clone is expanded.

TRBJ2-5	TRBD1	-	TRBV6-2/TRBV6-3	CAGSINRGQETQYF	TGTGCCGGCAGCATTAACAGGGGCCAAGAGACCCAGTACTTC
TRBJ1-2	-	few	TRBV3-1	CASSPAGAGGYTF	TGTGCCAGCAGCCCCGCAGGGGCGGGTGGCTACACCTTC
TRBJ2-2	-	-	TRBV20-1	CSAEEGGNTGELFF	TGCAGTGCTGAAGAGGGCGGAAACACCGGGGAGCTGTTTTTT
TRBJ2-1	-	few	TRBV6-5	CASSYRASSYNEQFF	TGTGCCAGCAGTTACCGGGCCAGCTCCTACAATGAGCAGTTCTTC
TRBJ2-3	TRBD1	-	TRBV7-2	CASSQGDRPDTQYF	TGTGCCAGCAGCCAGGGGGACCGCCCAGATACGCAGTATTTT
TRBJ1-4	-	-	TRBV12-3/TRBV12-4	CASSRTPPGGGEKLFF	TGTGCCAGCAGCCGGACCCCGCCTGGGGGAGGGGAAAAACTGTTTTTT
TRBJ2-1	TRBD1	few	TRBV12-3/TRBV12-4	CASGTVYNEQFF	TGTGCCAGCGGGACAGTTTACAATGAGCAGTTCTTC
TRBJ2-1	-	-	TRBV10-3	CAISVVSYNEQFF	TGTGCCATCAGCGTTGTCTCCTACAATGAGCAGTTCTTC
TRBJ1-1	-	once	TRBV20-1	CRVGALPNTEAFF	TGCAGGGTCGGGGCGCTCCCGAACACTGAAGCTTTCTTT
TRBJ1-1	-	-	TRBV10-3	CAISIGGGTEAFF	TGTGCCATCAGCATTGGGGGAGGGACTGAAGCTTTCTTT
TRBJ1-5	-	-	TRBV6-2/TRBV6-3	CASRRNVNQPQHF	TGTGCCAGCAGGCGGAACGTTAATCAGCCCCAGCATTTT
TRBJ2-1	-	-	TRBV4-2	CASSPSGVGGEQFF	TGTGCCAGCAGCCCATCGGGTGTGGGGGGTGAGCAGTTCTTC
TRBJ2-3	TRBD2	once	TRBV5-1	CASSLASGDLRDTQYF	TGCGCCAGCAGCTTGGCTAGCGGTGACCTCCGGGATACGCAGTATTTT
TRBJ2-5	TRBD2	-	TRBV20-1	CSARQLAGVMTQYF	TGCAGTGCTAGACAACTAGCGGGGGTTATGACCCAGTACTTC
TRBJ2-1	-	-	TRBV9	CASSGGGGSEQFF	TGTGCCAGCAGCGGGGGAGGGGGGTCTGAGCAGTTCTTC
TRBJ1-5	-	-	TRBV6-1	CASSEGKQDTQPQHF	TGTGCCAGCAGTGAAGGTAAACAGGACACCCAGCCCCAGCATTTT
TRBJ2-3	-	many	TRBV6-5	CASRPVTVDTQYF	TGTGCCAGCAGGCCGGTAACAGTGGATACGCAGTATTTT
TRBJ2-1	-	-	TRBV21-1	CASSKQGEFYEQFF	TGTGCCAGCAGCAAACAGGGGGAGTTCTATGAGCAGTTCTTC
TRBJ2-3	-	-	TRBV2	CASGEEGDTQYF	TGTGCCAGCGGGGAGGAGGGAGATACGCAGTATTTT
TRBJ1-1	-	few	TRBV7-8	CASSLAPGGLPEAFF	TGTGCCAGCAGCTTAGCTCCGGGTGGGCTGCCTGAAGCTTTCTTT
TRBJ1-2	-	few	TRBV9	CASSDQTGIPYRYTF	TGTGCCAGCAGCGACCAGACAGGCATTCCCTATCGCTACACCTTC
TRBJ2-3	TRBD2	-	TRBV28	CASSGASGGASTDTQYF	TGTGCCAGCAGTGGGGCTAGCGGGGGGGCCAGCACAGATACGCAGTATTTT
TRBJ2-2	-	-	TRBV6-5	CASSYSIAVNTGELFF	TGTGCCAGCAGTTACTCGATAGCTGTTAACACCGGGGAGCTGTTTTTT
TRBJ2-5	-	-	TRBV5-1	CASSLYTGRDGETQYF	TGCGCCAGCAGCTTGTATACAGGCCGGGACGGAGAGACCCAGTACTTC
TRBJ1-2	-	-	TRBV3-1	CASSPASYGYTF	TGTGCCAGCAGCCCCGCCTCCTATGGCTACACCTTC
TRBJ1-1	TRBD1	-	TRBV20-1	CSARSGDRQGEAFF	TGCAGTGCTAGATCTGGGGACAGGCAGGGTGAAGCTTTCTTT
TRBJ1-6	-	-	TRBV7-2	CATGGLSYNSPLHF	TGTGCCACGGGGGGGCTCTCCTATAATTCACCCCTCCACTTT
TRBJ1-1	TRBD1	many	TRBV12-3/TRBV12-4	CASTGTGVNTEAFF	TGTGCCAGCACCGGGACAGGGGTGAACACTGAAGCTTTCTTT
TRBJ2-1	TRBD2	many	TRBV6-5	CASSYSTPRGIYNEQFF	TGTGCCAGCAGTTACTCGACTCCGCGGGGGATCTACAATGAGCAGTTCTTC
TRBJ2-2	-	-	TRBV12-3/TRBV12-4	CASTLGGRTGELFF	TGTGCCAGCACCCTTGGGGGGAGGACCGGGGAGCTGTTTTTT
TRBJ2-7	-	-	TRBV7-9	CASSFGLYEQYF	TGTGCCAGCAGCTTTGGACTCTACGAGCAGTACTTC
TRBJ2-1	-	-	TRBV29-1	CSVERGGPTGGQFF	TGCAGCGTTGAGAGGGGGGGTCCGACAGGTGGGCAGTTCTTC
TRBJ1-6	-	few	TRBV10-3	CAISETGIENSPLHF	TGTGCCATCAGTGAAACGGGAATAGAAAATTCACCCCTCCACTTT
TRBJ1-6	-	few	TRBV5-1	CASSLSRDENSPLHF	TGCGCCAGCAGCTTGAGCAGGGATGAGAATTCACCCCTCCACTTT
TRBJ2-5	TRBD2	-	TRBV25-1	CASSDWRTSGEETQYF	TGTGCCAGCAGTGATTGGCGGACTAGCGGGGAAGAGACCCAGTACTTC
TRBJ2-1	-	-	TRBV28	CASRPPLREQFF	TGTGCCAGCAGACCCCCTCTTCGCGAGCAGTTCTTC
TRBJ2-1	TRBD2	many	TRBV4-3	CASSQDGGEAHNEQFF	TGCGCCAGCAGCCAAGATGGGGGGGAGGCCCACAATGAGCAGTTCTTC
TRBJ2-3	TRBD1	-	TRBV27	CASSLRQGVETDTQYF	TGTGCCAGCAGTTTAAGACAGGGGGTAGAGACAGATACGCAGTATTTT
TRBJ2-2	-	few	TRBV2	CASRAGTIGELFF	TGTGCCAGCAGGGCGGGGACAATCGGGGAGCTGTTTTTT
TRBJ2-7	-	few	TRBV7-2	CASSLAFRGSSYNEQYF	TGTGCCAGCAGCTTAGCCTTTAGGGGGAGCTCCTACAATGAGCAGTACTTC
TRBJ1-5	-	few	TRBV2	CASTTDNSNQPQHF	TGTGCCAGCACCACCGACAACAGCAATCAGCCCCAGCATTTT
TRBJ2-7	TRBD1	-	TRBV20-1	CSAGGRGPSCEQYF	TGCAGTGCTGGAGGCAGGGGGCCTTCCTGCGAGCAGTACTTC
TRBJ1-1	-	-	TRBV9	CASSAEGGSGRAFF	TGTGCCAGCAGCGCCGAAGGTGGGAGTGGTCGAGCTTTCTTT
TRBJ2-1	TRBD2	-	TRBV5-1	CASSVGSLAGEQFF	TGCGCCAGCAGCGTTGGCTCACTAGCGGGAGAGCAGTTCTTC
TRBJ1-5	-	-	TRBV20-1	CSAGGKGNQPQHF	TGCAGTGCTGGTGGGAAGGGCAATCAGCCCCAGCATTTT
TRBJ2-6	-	few	TRBV28	CASTSGAGANVLTF	TGTGCCAGCACTTCAGGGGCTGGGGCCAACGTCCTGACTTTC
TRBJ1-1	-	-	TRBV20-1	CSAPFEGTNTEAFF	TGCAGTGCCCCCTTTGAAGGGACGAACACTGAGGCTTTCTTT